One sample yielded the 5 T cell receptor beta chains listed below, sequenced in a study of blood T cell repertoires in COVID-19. Produced via immunoSEQ multiplex PCR; TCRdb's table is partial and in-frame only. The sample lists about 120,000 clones, approximately 90% occurring once. Sequencing was performed on peripheral blood. The receptors derive from a human donor in a cohort sampled during active COVID-19.

This clone was recorded only once. The rearrangement links TRBV2 to TRBJ1-4, with D possibly TRBD1 on 6 matching bases. CDR3 length: 16 residues. The germline V gene has CDR1 SNHLY and CDR2 FYNNEI. Trimming shortened V by 6 bases and J by 0 bases, and 14 bases separated the two germline ends. CDR3 nucleotides: TGTGCCAGCAGGACTGGGGGGGCTCCAACTAATGAAAAACTGTTTTTT. Its protein is CASRTGGAPTNEKLFF. The full variable domain, its missing parts supplied by reference TRBV2 and TRBJ1-4, is EPEVTQTPSHQVTQMGQEVILRCVPISNHLYFYWYRQILGQKVEFLVSFYNNEISEKSEIFDDQFSVERPDGSNFTLKIRSTKLEDSAMYFCASRTGGAPTNEKLFFGSGTQLSVL.

This sequence joins TRBV11-2 and TRBJ1-6, with 8 bases identical to TRBD1. The V segment lost 1 base and the J segment 6 bases; nucleotides outside the gene matches: 5. From germline, CDR1 is SGHAT and CDR2 FQNNGV. This CDR3 region has 16 residues. Here the CDR3 reads CASSLAGQGFNSPLHF. The CDR3 DNA reads TGTGCCAGCAGCTTAGCCGGACAGGGTTTTAATTCACCCCTCCACTTT.

The chain uses TRBV5-4 and TRBJ2-3; 8 bases line up with TRBD2. The CDR3 extends over 16 amino acids. Germline V gene data show CDR1 as SGHNT and CDR2 as YYREEE (reference sequence). J was trimmed by 2 bases and V by 3 bases; bases with no gene match: 8. The CDR3 protein is CASSSSGGGNTDTQYF. The CDR3 nucleotides are TGTGCCAGCAGCTCAAGCGGGGGCGGGAACACAGATACGCAGTATTTT.

This rearrangement joins TRBV5-6 to TRBJ2-5; 10 nucleotides agree with TRBD1. CDR3 length: 15 amino acids. Germline V CDR1 and CDR2: SGHDT, YYEEEE. J lost 5 bases, V lost 0 bases, and 4 bases had no gene match. The CDR3, as DNA: TGTGCCAGCAGCTTGGTTAGACAGGGGGCCGAGACCCAGTACTTC. Amino acid sequence: CASSLVRQGAETQYF.

The rearrangement links TRBV19 to TRBJ2-3; TRBD1 matches at 8 bases. The V gene end was trimmed by 3 bases and the J gene end by 4 bases; junction bases not matched to a gene: 15. The CDR3 runs 18 residues. In germline, CDR1 is LNHDA, CDR2 SQIVND (reference sequence). CDR3 nucleotides: TGTGCCAGTAGTATTGGAGGTCTGGTGGACAGGGTTGCAGATACGCAGTATTTT. Translated, it gives CASSIGGLVDRVADTQYF.